This is a list of T cell receptor beta chains from one sample in a study of cytomegalovirus exposure and HLA in healthy donors. Assay used: immunoSEQ multiplex PCR; TCRdb lists only in-frame clones, some missing. The table for this sample gives approximately 130,000 clones. The sample consisted of PBMCs. These TCRs come from a woman aged 60-70 years in good health and CMV-seronegative. Each CDR3 is given with its conserved first and last residue. A D gene is named only where the DNA matches it firmly.

TRBJ2-7	TRBV28	.	CASTTGTYAYEQYF	TGTGCCAGCACAACCGGGACTTATGCCTACGAGCAGTACTTC
TRBJ2-7	TRBV2	TRBD1	CASSMSSGTGFFYEQYF	TGTGCCAGCAGCATGAGCTCCGGGACAGGGTTTTTCTACGAGCAGTACTTC
TRBJ2-5	TRBV5-1	.	CASSLDRVRETQYF	TGCGCCAGCAGCTTGGACAGGGTTCGAGAGACCCAGTACTTC
TRBJ1-2	TRBV2	.	CASSVGGPSDGYTF	TGTGCCAGCAGTGTAGGGGGACCCTCCGATGGCTACACCTTC
TRBJ1-1	TRBV28	.	CASSRQVNTEAFF	TGTGCCAGCAGTCGACAGGTTAACACTGAAGCTTTCTTT
TRBJ1-5	TRBV19	.	CASGREGNQPQHF	TGTGCCAGTGGTAGGGAGGGAAATCAGCCCCAGCATTTT
TRBJ1-1	TRBV9	.	CASSVAQGTEAFF	TGTGCCAGCAGCGTAGCTCAGGGCACTGAAGCTTTCTTT
TRBJ2-7	TRBV11-2	TRBD1	CASSLRQGVSYEQYF	TGTGCCAGCAGCCTCAGACAGGGGGTTTCCTACGAGCAGTACTTC
TRBJ1-5	TRBV7-9	TRBD1	CASSLGGQGWEHQPQHF	TGTGCCAGCAGCTTAGGGGGACAGGGATGGGAGCATCAGCCCCAGCATTTT
TRBJ1-1	TRBV11-3	.	CASSPGDQGRRTEAFF	TGTGCCAGCAGCCCTGGGGACCAGGGGCGTCGTACTGAAGCTTTCTTT
TRBJ2-6	TRBV2	.	CASTRSGANVLTF	TGTGCCAGCACCCGCTCTGGGGCCAACGTCCTGACTTTC
TRBJ1-2	TRBV29-1	.	CSAAENYGYTF	TGCAGCGCCGCGGAGAACTATGGCTACACCTTC
TRBJ2-3	TRBV2	.	CASRGANRGTDTQYF	TGTGCCAGCAGGGGGGCTAATAGAGGCACAGATACGCAGTATTTT
TRBJ2-2	TRBV9	TRBD2	CASSRGISGRVITGELFF	TGTGCCAGCAGCCGCGGGATAAGCGGGAGGGTAATTACCGGGGAGCTGTTTTTT
TRBJ1-1	TRBV12-5	TRBD1	CASGQGTGGRTEAFF	TGTGCTAGTGGTCAGGGGACAGGGGGGAGGACTGAAGCTTTCTTT
TRBJ2-2	TRBV7-9	TRBD2	CASSQLAGLGTGELFF	TGTGCCAGCAGCCAACTAGCGGGACTAGGGACCGGGGAGCTGTTTTTT
TRBJ1-1	TRBV7-9	.	CASSLDAGAEAFF	TGTGCCAGCAGCTTAGACGCGGGGGCTGAAGCTTTCTTT
TRBJ1-1	TRBV5-1	.	CASSSNPGGTEAFF	TGCGCCAGCAGCTCGAACCCCGGGGGAACTGAAGCTTTCTTT
TRBJ2-2	TRBV6-5	.	CASSYETDLNTGELFF	TGTGCCAGCAGTTATGAAACTGATTTGAACACCGGGGAGCTGTTTTTT
TRBJ2-7	TRBV19	.	CASSIGQGSHEQYF	TGTGCCAGTAGTATAGGGCAGGGGAGTCACGAGCAGTACTTC
TRBJ1-2	TRBV30	.	CAWSTGNYGYTF	TGTGCCTGGAGTACAGGGAACTATGGCTACACCTTC
TRBJ1-4	TRBV5-1	TRBD1	CASSPGTGGALGEKLFF	TGCGCCAGCAGCCCCGGGACAGGGGGCGCATTAGGTGAAAAACTGTTTTTT
TRBJ2-5	TRBV19	TRBD1	CASLGTGQETQYF	TGTGCCAGCCTCGGGACAGGACAAGAGACCCAGTACTTC
TRBJ2-1	TRBV4-1	.	CASSHSPGGGQRKSSYNEQFF	TGCGCCAGCAGCCATTCTCCTGGGGGGGGCCAACGTAAGAGCTCCTACAATGAGCAGTTCTTC
TRBJ1-1	TRBV7-3	.	CASSYSWNTEAFF	TGTGCCAGCAGCTACTCCTGGAACACTGAAGCTTTCTTT
TRBJ2-4	TRBV2	TRBD2	CASTLDSSGGAIQYF	TGTGCCAGCACCCTGGATTCTAGCGGGGGTGCGATTCAGTACTTC
TRBJ1-2	TRBV6-6	TRBD1	CASSSRDSLYGYTF	TGTGCCAGCAGTTCCCGGGACAGCTTGTATGGCTACACCTTC
TRBJ2-7	TRBV27	.	CASSPHPPPYEQYF	TGTGCCAGCAGTCCACATCCCCCCCCCTACGAGCAGTACTTC
TRBJ1-2	TRBV4-1	TRBD1	CASSQPPNRGLYGYTF	TGCGCCAGCAGCCAGCCTCCTAACAGGGGCCTCTATGGCTACACCTTC
TRBJ2-1	TRBV6-1	TRBD2	CASSERLAGGNEQFF	TGTGCCAGCAGTGAACGGCTAGCGGGAGGCAATGAGCAGTTCTTC
TRBJ2-2	TRBV7-2	.	CASSSYTGELFF	TGTGCCAGCAGCTCGTACACCGGGGAGCTGTTTTTT